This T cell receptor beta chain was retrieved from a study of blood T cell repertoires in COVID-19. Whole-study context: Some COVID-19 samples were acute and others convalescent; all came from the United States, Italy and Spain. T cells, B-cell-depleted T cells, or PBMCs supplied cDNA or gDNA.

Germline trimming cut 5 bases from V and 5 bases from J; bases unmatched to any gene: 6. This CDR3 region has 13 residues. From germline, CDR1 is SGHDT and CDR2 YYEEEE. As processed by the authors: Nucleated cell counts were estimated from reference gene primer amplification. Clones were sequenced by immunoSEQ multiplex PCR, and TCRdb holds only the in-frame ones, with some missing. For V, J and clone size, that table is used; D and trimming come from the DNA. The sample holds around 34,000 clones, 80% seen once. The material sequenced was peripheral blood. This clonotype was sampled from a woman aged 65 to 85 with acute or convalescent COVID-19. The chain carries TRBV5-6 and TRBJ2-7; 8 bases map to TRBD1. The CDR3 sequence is CASRRTGGDEQYF. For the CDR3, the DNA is TGTGCCAGCAGGCGAACAGGGGGTGACGAGCAGTACTTC.